These 5 T cell receptor beta chains were all obtained from the same sample, sequenced in a study of post-analysis software for immune sequencing data. Whole-study findings and limits: TRBV5-6, TRBV5-1 and TRBV20-1 were among five TRBV segments more frequent in patients than controls.

These receptors' targets are unknown. Prepared libraries of TCR beta cDNA carried unique molecular identifiers. One entry per CDR3 protein, called by TCRdb with MiXCR from the PCR reads. In the table there are fewer than 850,000 distinct CDR3 sequences, more than 45% of which are singletons. Material: blood. These TCRs come from a girl aged 10-17 years with multiple sclerosis.

In DNA form, the CDR3 reads TGCAGCGTTGTCGGGTTGGGGTCCCAGTATTTT. Translation: CSVVGLGSQYF. V and J are TRBV29-1 and TRBJ2-3; no firm D call. Trimming stripped 4 bases from V and 12 bases from J, with 14 bases between. This CDR3 is built from 11 residues. Looked up from germline, CDR1 is SQVTM and CDR2 is ANQGSEA.

V usage is TRBV29-1 and J usage is TRBJ2-7; 11 nucleotides match TRBD2. Per the germline V gene, CDR1 is SQVTM and CDR2 is ANQGSEA. V gave up 0 bases and J gave up 7 bases; unmatched junction bases: 11. The CDR3 spans 16 residues. CDR3 bases: TGCAGCGTTGAAGATCAGGTAGCGGGAGGGCCGGGGGAGCAGTACTTC. Residues: CSVEDQVAGGPGEQYF.

V and J are TRBV24-1 and TRBJ2-1, with D possibly matching TRBD2 (6 bases). Trimming left V 6 bases short and J 4 bases short, with 12 bases between. CDR3 length: 14 residues. Looked up from germline, CDR1 is KGHDR and CDR2 is SFDVKD. DNA for the CDR3: TGTGCCACCAGTACTAGCCGCGAGTACAATGAGCAGTTCTTC. Its translation is CATSTSREYNEQFF.

This chain joins TRBV15 and TRBJ2-2; weak D call: TRBD1 (5 bases). Germline CDR1 is LNHNV and CDR2 is YYDKDF (reference sequence). This CDR3 contains 10 residues. Trimming removed 10 bases at V and 5 bases at J, with 5 bases between. DNA of the CDR3: TGTGCCAAGGGGACCGGGGAGCTGTTTTTT. It specifies CAKGTGELFF.

The gene calls are TRBV9 and TRBJ1-4; D ambiguous. This CDR3 spans 14 amino acids. V lost 3 bases, J lost 13 bases, and 19 bases lay in between. Germline CDR1 is SGDLS and CDR2 is YYNGEE. The CDR3 DNA reads TGTGCCAGCAGCGGGCGAGAAGTATCGGTCAGACTGTTTTTT. As protein: CASSGREVSVRLFF.